This is a list of T cell receptor beta chains from one sample in a study of neurological immune-mediated disorders. Each CDR3 protein gets one entry after TCRdb re-called the 5' RACE reads with MiXCR. The table records 55,000 to 75,000 distinct CDR3 sequences, roughly 13% of them present only once. Material for sequencing was PBMCs. The receptors were gathered from a female donor with HTLV-1-associated myelopathy (HAM/TSP). Both conserved end residues are part of each CDR3. D genes are given only for firm matches. Clone size is shown for a subset of rows, as once, few, many or a class of expanded clone.

d_gene: -; abundance: few; v_gene: TRBV6-5; j_gene: TRBJ1-2; CDR3nt: TGTGCCAGCAGTCGCCCGTCGGACACCCACTATGGCTACACCTTC; CDR3aa: CASSRPSDTHYGYTF
d_gene: -; abundance: many; v_gene: TRBV10-3; j_gene: TRBJ2-3; CDR3nt: TGTGCCATCAGTGTGGGGGGCCGAGGGGATACGCAGTATTTT; CDR3aa: CAISVGGRGDTQYF
d_gene: -; abundance: many; v_gene: TRBV28; j_gene: TRBJ2-1; CDR3nt: TGTGCCAGCAGTGAGGGGTATGGATCCGAGCAGTTCTTC; CDR3aa: CASSEGYGSEQFF
d_gene: -; abundance: many; v_gene: TRBV5-1; j_gene: TRBJ2-1; CDR3nt: TGCGCCAGCAGCTTGGTGGCGGGGCGTGACAATGAGCAGTTCTTC; CDR3aa: CASSLVAGRDNEQFF
d_gene: TRBD1; abundance: many; v_gene: TRBV20-1; j_gene: TRBJ2-7; CDR3nt: TGCAGTGCTAGAGATCTTGGACAGGCGACGGGAAGGAGCTCCTACGAGCAGTACTTC; CDR3aa: CSARDLGQATGRSSYEQYF
d_gene: -; abundance: many; v_gene: TRBV7-8; j_gene: TRBJ2-3; CDR3nt: TGTGCCAGCAGCTTATCGGATACGCAGTATTTT; CDR3aa: CASSLSDTQYF
d_gene: TRBD2; abundance: many; v_gene: TRBV4-2; j_gene: TRBJ2-3; CDR3nt: TGTGCCAGCAGCCAAGAGAGGACTAGAGCTGATACGCAGTATTTT; CDR3aa: CASSQERTRADTQYF
d_gene: TRBD2; abundance: many; v_gene: TRBV5-1; j_gene: TRBJ2-1; CDR3nt: TGCGCCAGTGCTCCGCGGGACTACTACAATGAGCAGTTCTTC; CDR3aa: CASAPRDYYNEQFF
d_gene: TRBD2; abundance: many; v_gene: TRBV7-2; j_gene: TRBJ2-2; CDR3nt: TGTGCCAGCAGCTTAGAACTAGCGGGGCACACCGGGGAGCTGTTTTTT; CDR3aa: CASSLELAGHTGELFF
d_gene: TRBD2; abundance: many; v_gene: TRBV5-1; j_gene: TRBJ2-7; CDR3nt: TGCGCCAGCACTCAAGCGGGGGGGCACGAGCAGTACTTC; CDR3aa: CASTQAGGHEQYF
d_gene: -; abundance: many; v_gene: TRBV20-1; j_gene: TRBJ2-1; CDR3nt: TGCAGTGCTAGAGCCCGGACTCTCCGGCACAATGAGCAGTTCTTC; CDR3aa: CSARARTLRHNEQFF
d_gene: -; abundance: many; v_gene: TRBV9; j_gene: TRBJ1-3; CDR3nt: TGTGCCAGCAGCGTAGCTACAGGGCGCTCTGGAAACACCATATATTTT; CDR3aa: CASSVATGRSGNTIYF
d_gene: -; abundance: few; v_gene: TRBV20-1; j_gene: TRBJ1-1; CDR3nt: TGCAGTGCTAGAACCACAGGAAGGACTGAAGCTTTCTTT; CDR3aa: CSARTTGRTEAFF
d_gene: TRBD1; abundance: -; v_gene: TRBV7-6; j_gene: TRBJ1-5; CDR3nt: TGTGCCAGCAGCTTAAGGACAGGCCGCAATCAGCCCCAGCATTTT; CDR3aa: CASSLRTGRNQPQHF
d_gene: TRBD1; abundance: -; v_gene: TRBV19; j_gene: TRBJ2-3; CDR3nt: TGTGCCAGTAGTACAGGGACAGTTAGCACAGATACGCAGTATTTT; CDR3aa: CASSTGTVSTDTQYF
d_gene: TRBD1; abundance: many; v_gene: TRBV12-3/TRBV12-4; j_gene: TRBJ1-5; CDR3nt: TGTGCCAGCACCCCAGGGGGGAATCAGCCCCAGCATTTT; CDR3aa: CASTPGGNQPQHF
d_gene: -; abundance: many; v_gene: TRBV5-6; j_gene: TRBJ2-1; CDR3nt: TGTGCCAGCAGCGACCGGGGGCCGTCCTTTTTTAATGAGCAGTTCTTC; CDR3aa: CASSDRGPSFFNEQFF
d_gene: -; abundance: many; v_gene: TRBV6-5; j_gene: TRBJ2-2; CDR3nt: TGTGCCAGCAGTGGGCAGGACGCGGGTAATACCGGGGAGCTGTTTTTT; CDR3aa: CASSGQDAGNTGELFF
d_gene: -; abundance: many; v_gene: TRBV16; j_gene: TRBJ2-7; CDR3nt: TGTGCCAGCAGCCAATCCAGGGGCCACGAGCAGTACTTC; CDR3aa: CASSQSRGHEQYF
d_gene: -; abundance: once; v_gene: TRBV14; j_gene: TRBJ2-3; CDR3nt: TGTGCCAGCAGCCAAGATGTAATATCTTCAGATACGCAGTATTTT; CDR3aa: CASSQDVISSDTQYF
d_gene: -; abundance: many; v_gene: TRBV6-5; j_gene: TRBJ2-7; CDR3nt: TGTGCCAGCAGTTACTCGCGGGACTGGCGGTACGAGCAGTACTTC; CDR3aa: CASSYSRDWRYEQYF
d_gene: TRBD2; abundance: many; v_gene: TRBV4-1; j_gene: TRBJ2-3; CDR3nt: TGCGCCAGCAGCCGAAAGAGACTAGCGGGGGACGTAGATACGCAGTATTTT; CDR3aa: CASSRKRLAGDVDTQYF
d_gene: TRBD1; abundance: -; v_gene: TRBV4-1; j_gene: TRBJ2-3; CDR3nt: TGCGCCAGCAGCCACCCGGGACAGGGGGACGGGGAGCAGTATTTT; CDR3aa: CASSHPGQGDGEQYF
d_gene: TRBD1; abundance: many; v_gene: TRBV28; j_gene: TRBJ2-7; CDR3nt: TGTGCCAGCAATCTGCTGACAGGGGGCCACGAGCAGTACTTC; CDR3aa: CASNLLTGGHEQYF
d_gene: -; abundance: many; v_gene: TRBV11-1; j_gene: TRBJ1-2; CDR3nt: TGTGCCAGCAGCCGGCAGGGACTAACAAACTATGGCTACACCTTC; CDR3aa: CASSRQGLTNYGYTF
d_gene: -; abundance: many; v_gene: TRBV29-1; j_gene: TRBJ1-2; CDR3nt: TGCAGCGTTGACTGGACTGCGGCTGGCTACACCTTC; CDR3aa: CSVDWTAAGYTF
d_gene: -; abundance: many; v_gene: TRBV6-4; j_gene: TRBJ2-3; CDR3nt: TGTGCCAGCAGTGACTCACGGGGGCCCCCAGATACGCAGTATTTT; CDR3aa: CASSDSRGPPDTQYF
d_gene: -; abundance: many; v_gene: TRBV5-1; j_gene: TRBJ2-3; CDR3nt: TGCGCCAGCAGCTTGGCCGCTAGCACAGATACGCAGTATTTT; CDR3aa: CASSLAASTDTQYF
d_gene: TRBD1; abundance: -; v_gene: TRBV20-1; j_gene: TRBJ2-7; CDR3nt: TGCAGTGCCGTAGGGACAGGGGGATACGAGCAGTACTTC; CDR3aa: CSAVGTGGYEQYF
d_gene: -; abundance: many; v_gene: TRBV20-1; j_gene: TRBJ2-3; CDR3nt: TGCAGTGCTAGACCCCCCGGACACACAGATACGCAGTATTTT; CDR3aa: CSARPPGHTDTQYF
d_gene: -; abundance: many; v_gene: TRBV10-3; j_gene: TRBJ2-7; CDR3nt: TGTGCCATCAGTGGCGATAATACACAGAACGAGCAGTACTTC; CDR3aa: CAISGDNTQNEQYF
d_gene: -; abundance: many; v_gene: TRBV2; j_gene: TRBJ1-1; CDR3nt: TGTGCCAGCAGTGTGGAAACTGAAGCTTTCTTT; CDR3aa: CASSVETEAFF
d_gene: -; abundance: many; v_gene: TRBV5-1; j_gene: TRBJ2-5; CDR3nt: TGCGCCAGCAGCTTGGATGGGGTGGAACAAGAGACCCAGTACTTC; CDR3aa: CASSLDGVEQETQYF
d_gene: TRBD2; abundance: many; v_gene: TRBV10-2; j_gene: TRBJ2-3; CDR3nt: TGCGCCAGCAGGCCAGCGGGGGCTAGCACAGATACGCAGTATTTT; CDR3aa: CASRPAGASTDTQYF
d_gene: -; abundance: many; v_gene: TRBV3-1; j_gene: TRBJ2-3; CDR3nt: TGTGCCAGCAGCCGAAGACAGGCCACAGATACGCAGTATTTT; CDR3aa: CASSRRQATDTQYF
d_gene: -; abundance: many; v_gene: TRBV10-3; j_gene: TRBJ2-5; CDR3nt: TGTGCCATCAGTTCCGGCGGAGGAGAGACCCAGTACTTC; CDR3aa: CAISSGGGETQYF
d_gene: TRBD1; abundance: many; v_gene: TRBV5-1; j_gene: TRBJ2-7; CDR3nt: TGCGCCAGCAGCCGCGCCGGACAGGGGGCGTCGTACGAGCAGTACTTC; CDR3aa: CASSRAGQGASYEQYF